This T cell receptor (beta chain) is from a study of T cell clones after liver transplantation. Study-wide points: These preliminary findings come from unstandardized post-transplant sampling times. Low donor cell numbers restricted donor-reactive repertoire measurement in a couple of subjects. Compared with third party-reactive sequences, donor-reactive ones declined more, independent of withdrawal success.

For this clone: Its antigen is unknown.

The germline V and J ends were trimmed by 0 bases and 8 bases, with 8 bases remaining between them. The CDR3 has 13 amino acids. Germline V gives CDR1 MNHNY, CDR2 SVGAGI (reference sequence). Profiling relied on immunoSEQ multiplex PCR, and the TCRdb table lists in-frame clones only, not all of them. In the table there are 25,000 to 35,000 clones, just under 95% of which are singletons. The origin of this receptor is a human patient who received a liver transplant. These T cells may partly come from the graft donor. The specimen comprised CD8+ T cells from blood, sampled 12 months after liver transplant. V is TRBV6-6 and J is TRBJ2-1; no reliable D call. Written as DNA, the CDR3 is TGTGCCAGCAGTTACTCGAACGGAGATGAGCAGTTCTTC. Protein: CASSYSNGDEQFF.